Each of the 18 T cell receptor beta chains below was sequenced from the same sample in a study of response to subunit inactivated influenza vaccine. TCRdb used MiXCR to reprocess the RT-PCR reads, holding one entry per CDR3 protein. The data show approximately 700,000 distinct CDR3 sequences, with roughly 14% seen just once and 11% held by the top ten. The sample here was PBMCs from blood, taken 11 to 12 days after vaccination. Receptor source: a man aged 50-60 years who received an inactivated influenza vaccine.

This clonotype has at least ten counts. The gene calls are TRBV5-1 and TRBJ2-1, with D possibly TRBD2 on 5 matching bases. This CDR3 is built from 13 residues. The V gene's germline CDR1 is SGHRS and CDR2 YFSETQ. The V end lost 1 base, the J end lost 7 bases, and 9 bases lay between the germline ends. CDR3: CASSLSQRNEQFF. For the CDR3, the DNA is TGCGCCAGCAGCTTGAGTCAGCGGAATGAGCAGTTCTTC.

This clonotype was detected only a few times. This chain connects TRBV11-2 to TRBJ2-3; 8 nucleotides line up with TRBD2. Germline V gene sequence: CDR1 SGHAT, CDR2 FQNNGV. This CDR3 has 20 residues. V lost 6 bases, J lost 5 bases, and 25 bases stayed unmatched. CDR3: CASSPRPGLARSRFKDTQYF. The CDR3 DNA sequence: TGTGCCAGCAGTCCTCGCCCCGGACTAGCCAGGAGTAGATTTAAAGATACGCAGTATTTT. Using reference TRBV11-2 and TRBJ2-3 for the parts outside the CDR3, the full variable domain is EAGVAQSPRYKIIEKRQSVAFWCNPISGHATLYWYQQILGQGPKLLIQFQNNGVVDDSQLPKDRFSAERLKGVDSTLKIQPAKLEDSAVYLCASSPRPGLARSRFKDTQYFGPGTRLTVL.

The chain is built from TRBV5-1 and TRBJ2-3; D uncertain. Germline V gene data show CDR1 as SGHRS and CDR2 as YFSETQ. Trimming removed 0 bases from V and 1 base from J, with 12 bases in between. The CDR3 extends over 16 amino acids. In DNA, the CDR3 is TGCGCCAGCAGCTTGGCCCTGGGCGGACGCACAGATACGCAGTATTTT. Its protein product is CASSLALGGRTDTQYF.

The V and J genes are TRBV27 and TRBJ2-7, with 9 bases lining up with TRBD2. V lost 1 base, J lost 3 bases, and 4 bases stayed unmatched. The CDR3 totals 15 residues. The germline gives CDR1 MNHEY, CDR2 SMNVEV (reference sequence). In DNA, the CDR3 is TGTGCCAGCAGTTTATGGGTAGCGGGAGTCTACGAGCAGTACTTC. This translates into CASSLWVAGVYEQYF.

J is TRBJ2-3 and V is TRBV3-1, with 10 bases that match TRBD2. V shed 3 bases, J shed 14 bases, and the junction held 8 bases outside the gene matches. CDR1 LGHDT and CDR2 YNNKEL come from the germline V gene (reference sequence). The CDR3 has 13 residues. The CDR3: CASSHERGGPMYF. In nucleotides, the CDR3 is TGTGCCAGCAGCCATGAGCGGGGGGGCCCTATGTATTTT.

This clonotype was seen a few times. The chain carries TRBV12-3 or TRBV12-4 and TRBJ1-2; 9 bases align to TRBD1. The ends lost 4 bases at V and 7 bases at J; junction bases unmatched: 7. The CDR3 is 14 residues long. The CDR3 nucleotides read TGTGCCAGCAGTTCCCGGGACAGGGCAGGTGGCTACACCTTC. Translation: CASSSRDRAGGYTF.

This chain uses TRBV20-1 with TRBJ1-1; possible D gene TRBD1, 5 bases. The V end lost 5 bases, the J end lost 5 bases, and 9 bases lay between the germline ends. The CDR3 runs to 11 residues. From germline, CDR1 is DFQATT and CDR2 SNEGSKA (reference sequence). This chain's CDR3 is CSAARVTEAFF. In DNA form, the CDR3 reads TGCAGTGCTGCCAGGGTTACTGAAGCTTTCTTT.

This chain uses TRBV4-3 with TRBJ2-5; 7 bases fit TRBD1. CDR1 is LGHNA and CDR2 is YSLEER in the germline V gene. This CDR3 is 14 amino acids long. Unmatched junction bases numbered 4, after V lost 4 bases and J lost 2 bases. CDR3 protein: CASSLRRGQETQYF. DNA for the CDR3: TGCGCCAGCAGCCTTCGCAGGGGGCAAGAGACCCAGTACTTC.

In this sample, this clonotype turned up a few times. V usage is TRBV12-3 or TRBV12-4 and J usage is TRBJ2-1; TRBD2 aligns across 8 bases. CDR3 length equals 17 residues. V dropped 6 bases and J dropped 2; count of bases not matched to a gene: 12. CDR3 sequence: CASSPPSSGLPYNEQFF. The CDR3 bases are TGTGCCAGCAGCCCACCCTCTAGCGGGTTACCCTACAATGAGCAGTTCTTC.

This clonotype has only a few counts. V gene TRBV6-2 or TRBV6-3 combines with J gene TRBJ1-6, with 9 bases lining up with TRBD1. CDR3 length equals 15 residues. The J segment lost 10 bases and the V segment lost 4 bases, leaving 8 bases of the junction unmatched. Per germline, CDR1 MNHEY and CDR2 SVGEGT. CDR3 protein: CASSSRTGVSSPLHF. The CDR3 DNA is TGTGCCAGCAGTTCCAGGACAGGGGTCTCCTCACCCCTCCACTTT.

This clonotype showed up just once. The chain combines TRBV7-9 with TRBJ2-3; possibly TRBD2 for D (6 bases). V was pared by 5 bases and J by 0 bases, with 12 bases between. Germline CDR1 and CDR2: SEHNR and FQNEAQ (reference sequence). The CDR3 contains 15 residues. In DNA form, the CDR3 reads TGTGCCAGCAGCCCGGAGGGGAGGAGCACAGATACGCAGTATTTT. It specifies CASSPEGRSTDTQYF.

The rearrangement joins TRBV20-1 to TRBJ1-2; 7 nucleotides line up with TRBD1. This CDR3 spans 12 amino acids. Germline CDR1 and CDR2: DFQATT and SNEGSKA (reference sequence). J gave up 8 bases and V 5 bases, and 8 bases lay outside the gene matches. The CDR3 sequence: CSASPHRGGYTF. The CDR3 DNA is TGCAGTGCTTCCCCTCACAGGGGCGGCTACACCTTC.

The J gene is TRBJ1-1, the V gene TRBV7-6; D is unresolved. V was clipped by 5 bases and J by 9 bases, with 16 bases between them. Looked up from germline, CDR1 is SGHVS and CDR2 is FNYEAQ. This CDR3 has 13 amino acids. In nucleotides, the CDR3 is TGTGCCAGCAGCGCAGACGTTGTGGGGAAAGCTTTCTTT. Residues: CASSADVVGKAFF.

Of note for this clonotype: The junction differs from germline at one of its ends, possibly a read error. This chain joins TRBV6-2 or TRBV6-3 and TRBJ2-2; 9 bases agree with TRBD1. The CDR3 is 19 residues long. The germline V gene has CDR1 MNHEY and CDR2 SVGEGT. The CDR3 DNA sequence: TGTGCCAGCAGTTGGGATCGGGACAGGGAGGCCCCGAACCCCGGGGAGCTGTTTTTT. Protein: CASSWDRDREAPNPGELFF.

This clonotype was seen more than once but under ten times. The rearrangement joins TRBV28 to TRBJ2-1, with D uncertain. The CDR3 length is 13 residues. V was shortened by 7 bases and J by 9 bases, with 16 bases between the two germline ends. The germline gives CDR1 MDHEN, CDR2 SYDVKM. The CDR3 spells CASTPVPGVEQFF. The CDR3 bases are TGTGCCAGCACCCCGGTCCCCGGCGTTGAGCAGTTCTTC. Looking up the rest from reference TRBV28 and TRBJ2-1 gives the full variable domain: DVKVTQSSRYLVKRTGEKVFLECVQDMDHENMFWYRQDPGLGLRLIYFSYDVKMKEKGDIPEGYSVSREKKERFSLILESASTNQTSMYLCASTPVPGVEQFFGPGTRLTVL.

V usage is TRBV7-9 and J usage is TRBJ2-3, with D possibly matching TRBD2 (6 bases). Looked up from germline, CDR1 is SEHNR and CDR2 is FQNEAQ (reference sequence). The V gene lost 8 bases and the J gene lost 3 bases, with 15 bases spanning the gap. This CDR3 is 14 amino acids long. The CDR3 nucleotides read TGTGCCAGCCACCGGCAAGGGAGGACAGATACGCAGTATTTT. This encodes CASHRQGRTDTQYF. Together with reference TRBV7-9 and TRBJ2-3, the CDR3 gives the full variable domain: DTGVSQNPRHKITKRGQNVTFRCDPISEHNRLYWYRQTLGQGPEFLTYFQNEAQLEKSRLLSDRFSAERPKGSFSTLEIQRTEQGDSAMYLCASHRQGRTDTQYFGPGTRLTVL.

The table lists this clonotype with a few counts. The V call is TRBV7-9, the J call TRBJ2-7, with a weak D call TRBD1 (5 bases). This CDR3 comprises 14 residues. The germline V and J ends were trimmed by 2 bases and 3 bases, with 11 bases remaining between them. Germline-derived CDR1 and CDR2 are SEHNR and FQNEAQ (reference sequence). CDR3 residues: CASSLSFDSYEQYF. The CDR3 nucleotides are TGTGCCAGCAGCTTAAGTTTTGACAGCTACGAGCAGTACTTC.

The chain joins TRBV5-1 to TRBJ2-7; 12 nucleotides match TRBD2. CDR3 length equals 15 residues. Germline V gives CDR1 SGHRS, CDR2 YFSETQ. After removal of 4 bases from V and 0 bases from J, the junction contained 2 bases not matched to a gene. This CDR3 reads CASSRTSGNSYEQYF. The CDR3 DNA is TGCGCCAGCAGCCGGACTAGCGGGAACTCCTACGAGCAGTACTTC.